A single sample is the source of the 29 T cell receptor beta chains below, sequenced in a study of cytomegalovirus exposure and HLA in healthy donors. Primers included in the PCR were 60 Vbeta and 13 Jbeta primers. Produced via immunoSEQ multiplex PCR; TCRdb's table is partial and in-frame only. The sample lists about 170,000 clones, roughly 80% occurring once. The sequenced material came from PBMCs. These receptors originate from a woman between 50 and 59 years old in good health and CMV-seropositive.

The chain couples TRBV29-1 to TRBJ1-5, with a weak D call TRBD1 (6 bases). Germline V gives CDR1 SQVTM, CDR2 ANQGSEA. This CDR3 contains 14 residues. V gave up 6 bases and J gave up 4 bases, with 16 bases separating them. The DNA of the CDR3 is TGCAGCGTCCAAGGGCCAGGGGCTAATCAGCCCCAGCATTTT. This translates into CSVQGPGANQPQHF.

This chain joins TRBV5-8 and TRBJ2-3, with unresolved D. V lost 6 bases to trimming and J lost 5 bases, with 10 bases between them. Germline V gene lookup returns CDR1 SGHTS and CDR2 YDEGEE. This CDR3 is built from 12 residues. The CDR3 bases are TGTGCCAGCACCAACATCCGAGATACGCAGTATTTT. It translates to CASTNIRDTQYF.

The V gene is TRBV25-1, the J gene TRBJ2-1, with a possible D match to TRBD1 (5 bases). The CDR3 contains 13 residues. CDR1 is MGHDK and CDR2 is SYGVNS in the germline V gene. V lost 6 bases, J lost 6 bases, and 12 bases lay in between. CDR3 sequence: CASRGQGGNEQFF. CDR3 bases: TGTGCCAGCAGGGGGCAGGGCGGCAATGAGCAGTTCTTC.

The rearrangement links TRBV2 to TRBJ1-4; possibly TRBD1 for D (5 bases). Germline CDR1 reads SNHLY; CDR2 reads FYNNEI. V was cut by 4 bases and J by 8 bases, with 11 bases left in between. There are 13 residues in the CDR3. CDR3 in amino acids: CASSVSGREKLFF. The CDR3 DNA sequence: TGTGCCAGCAGTGTCTCAGGGAGGGAAAAACTGTTTTTT.

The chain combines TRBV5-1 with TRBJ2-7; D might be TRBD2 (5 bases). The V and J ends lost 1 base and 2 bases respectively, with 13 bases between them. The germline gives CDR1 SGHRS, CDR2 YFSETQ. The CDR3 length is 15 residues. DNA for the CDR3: TGCGCCAGCAGCTTGACCGGGGTTATCGCCTACGAGCAGTACTTC. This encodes CASSLTGVIAYEQYF.

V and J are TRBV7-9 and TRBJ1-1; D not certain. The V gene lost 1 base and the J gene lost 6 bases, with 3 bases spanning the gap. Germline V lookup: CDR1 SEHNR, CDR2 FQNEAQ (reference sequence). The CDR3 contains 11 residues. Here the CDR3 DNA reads TGTGCCAGCAGCTTAGTCGCTGAAGCTTTCTTT. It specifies CASSLVAEAFF.

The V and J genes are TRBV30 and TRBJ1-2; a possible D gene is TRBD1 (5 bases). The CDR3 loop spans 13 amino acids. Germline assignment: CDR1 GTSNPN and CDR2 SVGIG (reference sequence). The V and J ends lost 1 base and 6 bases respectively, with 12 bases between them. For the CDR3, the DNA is TGTGCCTGGAGTGGACAGAGCGAGAATGGCTACACCTTC. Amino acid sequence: CAWSGQSENGYTF. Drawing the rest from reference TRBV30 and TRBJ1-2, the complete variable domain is SQTIHQWPATLVQPVGSPLSLECTVEGTSNPNLYWYRQAAGRGLQLLFYSVGIGQISSEVPQNLSASRPQDRQFILSSKKLLLSDSGFYLCAWSGQSENGYTFGSGTRLTVV.

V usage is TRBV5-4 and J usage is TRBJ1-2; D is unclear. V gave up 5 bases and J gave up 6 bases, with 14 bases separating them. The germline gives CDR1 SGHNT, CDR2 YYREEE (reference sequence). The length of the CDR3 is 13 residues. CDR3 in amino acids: CASRPAGPDGYTF. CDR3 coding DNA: TGTGCCAGCAGACCAGCGGGCCCGGATGGCTACACCTTC.

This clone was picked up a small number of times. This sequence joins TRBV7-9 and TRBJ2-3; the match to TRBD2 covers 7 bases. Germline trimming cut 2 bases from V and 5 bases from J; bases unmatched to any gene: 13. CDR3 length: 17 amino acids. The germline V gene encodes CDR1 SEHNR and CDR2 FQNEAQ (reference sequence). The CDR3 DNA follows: TGTGCCAGCAGCTTATGGGGGGGGACCGCCCGGAGAGATACGCAGTATTTT. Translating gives CASSLWGGTARRDTQYF.

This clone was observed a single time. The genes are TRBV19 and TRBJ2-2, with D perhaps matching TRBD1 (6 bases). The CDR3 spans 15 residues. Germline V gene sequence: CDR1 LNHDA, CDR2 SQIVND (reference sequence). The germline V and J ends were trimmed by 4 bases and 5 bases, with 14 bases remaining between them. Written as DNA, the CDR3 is TGTGCCAGTAGTAACCTCCAGACAGGTACCGGGGAGCTGTTTTTT. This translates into CASSNLQTGTGELFF.

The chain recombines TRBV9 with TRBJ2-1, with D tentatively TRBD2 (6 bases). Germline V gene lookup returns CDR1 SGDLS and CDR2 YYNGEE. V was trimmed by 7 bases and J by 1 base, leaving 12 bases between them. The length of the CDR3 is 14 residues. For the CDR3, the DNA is TGTGCCAGCTCCGTAGCGGAGTCCTACAATGAGCAGTTCTTC. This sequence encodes CASSVAESYNEQFF.

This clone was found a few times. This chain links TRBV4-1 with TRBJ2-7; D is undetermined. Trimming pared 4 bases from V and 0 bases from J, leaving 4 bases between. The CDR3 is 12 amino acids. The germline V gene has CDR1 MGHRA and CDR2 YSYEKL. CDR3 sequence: CASSPNSYEQYF. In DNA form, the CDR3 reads TGCGCCAGCAGCCCTAACTCCTACGAGCAGTACTTC.

The CDR3: CASSFGPNSYEQYF. CDR3 coding DNA: TGTGCCAGCAGCTTCGGTCCAAACTCCTACGAGCAGTACTTC. The gene calls are TRBV7-9 and TRBJ2-7; no firm D call. Trimming removed 3 bases from V and 0 bases from J, with 9 bases in between. Germline V lookup: CDR1 SEHNR, CDR2 FQNEAQ (reference sequence). The CDR3 length is 14 residues.

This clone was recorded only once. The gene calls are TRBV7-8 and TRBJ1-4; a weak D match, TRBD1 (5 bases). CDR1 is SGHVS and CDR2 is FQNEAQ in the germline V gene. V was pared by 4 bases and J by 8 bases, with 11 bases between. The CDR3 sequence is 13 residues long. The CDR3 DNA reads TGTGCCAGCAGCTCTACAGGATCCGAAAAACTGTTTTTT. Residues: CASSSTGSEKLFF. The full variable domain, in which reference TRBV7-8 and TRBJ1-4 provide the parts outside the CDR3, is GAGVSQSPRYKVAKRGQDVALRCDPISGHVSLFWYQQALGQGPEFLTYFQNEAQLDKSGLPSDRFFAERPEGSVSTLKIQRTQQEDSAVYLCASSSTGSEKLFFGSGTQLSVL.

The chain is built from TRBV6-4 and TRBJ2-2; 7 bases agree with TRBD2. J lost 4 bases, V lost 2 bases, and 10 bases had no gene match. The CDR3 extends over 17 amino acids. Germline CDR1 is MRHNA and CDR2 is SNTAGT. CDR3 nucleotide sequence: TGTGCCAGCAGTGACGAGGGTAGCGGGCGATCCACCGGGGAGCTGTTTTTT. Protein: CASSDEGSGRSTGELFF.

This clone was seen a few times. CDR3: CASSQRSSEKLFF. The CDR3 region has the DNA TGTGCCAGCAGCCAGAGGAGTTCCGAAAAACTGTTTTTT. This chain joins TRBV5-4 and TRBJ1-4; D unclear. Trimming cost V 4 bases and J 8 bases, with 12 bases left between them. The CDR3 contains 13 residues. CDR1 is SGHNT and CDR2 is YYREEE in the germline V gene (reference sequence).

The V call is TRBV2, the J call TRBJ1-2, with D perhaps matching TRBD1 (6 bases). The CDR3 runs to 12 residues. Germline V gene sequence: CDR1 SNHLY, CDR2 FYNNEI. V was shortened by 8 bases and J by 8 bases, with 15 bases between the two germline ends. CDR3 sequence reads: CASGQQGLGYTF. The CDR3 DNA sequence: TGTGCCAGCGGACAACAGGGATTGGGCTACACCTTC.

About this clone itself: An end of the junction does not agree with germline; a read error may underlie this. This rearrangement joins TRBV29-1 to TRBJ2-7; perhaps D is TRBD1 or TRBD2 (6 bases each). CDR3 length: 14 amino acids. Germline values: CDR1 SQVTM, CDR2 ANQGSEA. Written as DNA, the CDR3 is TGCAGCGTTCAAGAGGGGGGACCGGCCTACGAGCAGTACTTC. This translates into CSVQEGGPAYEQYF.

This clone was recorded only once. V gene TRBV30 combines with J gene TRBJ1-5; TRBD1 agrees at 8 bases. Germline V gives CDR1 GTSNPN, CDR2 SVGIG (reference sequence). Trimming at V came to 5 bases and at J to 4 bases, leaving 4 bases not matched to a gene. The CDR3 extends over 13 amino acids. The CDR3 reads CAWGRQGNQPQHF. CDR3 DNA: TGTGCCTGGGGAAGACAGGGGAATCAGCCCCAGCATTTT.

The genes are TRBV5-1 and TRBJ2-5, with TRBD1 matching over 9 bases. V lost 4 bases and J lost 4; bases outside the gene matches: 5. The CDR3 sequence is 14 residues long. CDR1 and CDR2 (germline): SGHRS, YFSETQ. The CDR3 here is CASSPGTGRETQYF. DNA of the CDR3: TGCGCCAGCAGCCCCGGGACAGGGCGAGAGACCCAGTACTTC.

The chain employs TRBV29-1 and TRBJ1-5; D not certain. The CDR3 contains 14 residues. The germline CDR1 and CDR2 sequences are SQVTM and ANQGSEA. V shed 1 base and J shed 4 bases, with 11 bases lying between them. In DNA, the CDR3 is TGCAGCGTTGAAGCGGGTGGATCTAATCAGCCCCAGCATTTT. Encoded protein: CSVEAGGSNQPQHF. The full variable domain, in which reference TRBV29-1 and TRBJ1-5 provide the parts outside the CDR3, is SAVISQKPSRDICQRGTSLTIQCQVDSQVTMMFWYRQQPGQSLTLIATANQGSEATYESGFVIDKFPISRPNLTFSTLTVSNMSPEDSSIYLCSVEAGGSNQPQHFGDGTRLSIL.

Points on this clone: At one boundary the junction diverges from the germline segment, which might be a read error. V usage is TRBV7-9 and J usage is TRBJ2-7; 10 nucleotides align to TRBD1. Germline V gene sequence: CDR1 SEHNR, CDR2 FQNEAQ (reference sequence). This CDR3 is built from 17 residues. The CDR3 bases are TGTTCCAGCAGACCGAGGGCGCGGGACAGGGGCCCCTACGAGCAGTACTTC. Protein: CSSRPRARDRGPYEQYF.

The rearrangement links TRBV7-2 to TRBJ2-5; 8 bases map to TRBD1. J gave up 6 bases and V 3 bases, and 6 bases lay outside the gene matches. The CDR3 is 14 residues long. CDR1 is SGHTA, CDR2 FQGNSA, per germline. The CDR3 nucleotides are TGTGCCAGCAGCTTCTCTCAGGGGGCGCAGACCCAGTACTTC. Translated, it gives CASSFSQGAQTQYF.

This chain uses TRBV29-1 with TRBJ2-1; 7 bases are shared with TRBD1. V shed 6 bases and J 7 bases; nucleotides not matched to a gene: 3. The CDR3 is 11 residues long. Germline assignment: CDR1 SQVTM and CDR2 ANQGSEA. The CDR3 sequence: CSVGQVNEQFF. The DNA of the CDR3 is TGCAGCGTCGGACAGGTAAATGAGCAGTTCTTC.

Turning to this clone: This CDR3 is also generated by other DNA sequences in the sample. The chain's CDR3 is CASLGDQGAADTQYF. CDR3 nucleotide sequence: TGTGCCAGCCTTGGTGATCAGGGGGCAGCAGATACGCAGTATTTT. J is TRBJ2-3 and V is TRBV2, with 8 nucleotides matching TRBD1. Trimming cost V 8 bases and J 4 bases; bases outside gene matches: 11. The CDR3 has 15 residues. Germline values: CDR1 SNHLY, CDR2 FYNNEI.

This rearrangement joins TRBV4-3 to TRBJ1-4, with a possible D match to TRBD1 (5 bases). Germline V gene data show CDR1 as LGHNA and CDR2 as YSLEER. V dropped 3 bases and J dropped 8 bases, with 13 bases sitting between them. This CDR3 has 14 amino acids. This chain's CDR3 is CASSQGGNQEKLFF. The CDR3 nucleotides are TGCGCCAGCAGCCAGGGGGGGAACCAGGAAAAACTGTTTTTT.

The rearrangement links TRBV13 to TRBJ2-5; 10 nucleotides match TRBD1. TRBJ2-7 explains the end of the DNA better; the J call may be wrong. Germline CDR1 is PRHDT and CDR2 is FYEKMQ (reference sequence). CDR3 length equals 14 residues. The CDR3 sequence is CASSLGTGAYEQYF. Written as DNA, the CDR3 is TGTGCCAGCAGCTTGGGGACAGGGGCCTACGAGCAGTACTTC.

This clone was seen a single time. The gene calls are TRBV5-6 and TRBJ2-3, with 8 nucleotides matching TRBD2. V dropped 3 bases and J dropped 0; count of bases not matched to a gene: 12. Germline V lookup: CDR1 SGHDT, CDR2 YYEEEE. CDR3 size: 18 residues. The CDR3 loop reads CASSSPSGSLVSTDTQYF. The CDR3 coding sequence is TGTGCCAGCAGCTCCCCCAGCGGGAGTCTGGTTAGCACAGATACGCAGTATTTT.

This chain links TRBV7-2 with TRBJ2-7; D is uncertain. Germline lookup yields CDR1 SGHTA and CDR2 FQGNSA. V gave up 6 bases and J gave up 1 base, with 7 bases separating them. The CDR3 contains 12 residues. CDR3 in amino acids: CASRSLSYEQYF. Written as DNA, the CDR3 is TGTGCCAGCAGGTCCCTTTCCTACGAGCAGTACTTC.